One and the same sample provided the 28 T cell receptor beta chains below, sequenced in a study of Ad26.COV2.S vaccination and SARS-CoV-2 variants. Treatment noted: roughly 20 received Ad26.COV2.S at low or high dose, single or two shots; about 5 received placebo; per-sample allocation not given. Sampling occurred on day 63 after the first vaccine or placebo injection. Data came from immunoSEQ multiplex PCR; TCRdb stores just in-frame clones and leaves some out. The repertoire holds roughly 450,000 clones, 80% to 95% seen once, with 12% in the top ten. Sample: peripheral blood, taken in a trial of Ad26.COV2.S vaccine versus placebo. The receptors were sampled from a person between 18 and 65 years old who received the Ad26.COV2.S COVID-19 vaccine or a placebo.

CDR3 nucleotide sequence: TGCGCCAGCAGCCAAGGAACCGGGACAGGAGACAATGAGCAGTTCTTC. Translated, it gives CASSQGTGTGDNEQFF. The chain uses TRBV4-3 and TRBJ2-1; 8 bases are a match to TRBD1. Germline CDR1 is LGHNA and CDR2 is YSLEER. V was pared by 1 base and J by 5 bases, with 7 bases of the junction left unmatched. CDR3 length: 16 amino acids.

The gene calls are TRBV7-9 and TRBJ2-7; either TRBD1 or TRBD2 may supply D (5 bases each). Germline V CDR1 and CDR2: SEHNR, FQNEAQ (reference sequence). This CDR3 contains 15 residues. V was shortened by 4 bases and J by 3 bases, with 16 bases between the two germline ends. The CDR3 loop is CASSSHGDVSYEQYF. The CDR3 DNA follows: TGTGCCAGCAGCTCCCACGGGGACGTTAGCTACGAGCAGTACTTC.

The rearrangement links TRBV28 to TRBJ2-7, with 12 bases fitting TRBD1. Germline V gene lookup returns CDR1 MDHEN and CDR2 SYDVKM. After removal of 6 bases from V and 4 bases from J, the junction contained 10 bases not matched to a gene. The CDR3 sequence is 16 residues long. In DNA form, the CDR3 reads TGTGCCAGCAGCTCATCCGGGACAGGGGGCTGGTACGAGCAGTACTTC. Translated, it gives CASSSSGTGGWYEQYF.

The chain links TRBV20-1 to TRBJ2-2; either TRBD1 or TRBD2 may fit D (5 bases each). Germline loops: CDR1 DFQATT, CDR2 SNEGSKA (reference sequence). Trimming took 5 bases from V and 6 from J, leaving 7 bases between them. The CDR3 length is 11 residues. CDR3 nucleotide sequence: TGCAGTGCTTGGGGGTCCGGGGAGCTGTTTTTT. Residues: CSAWGSGELFF.

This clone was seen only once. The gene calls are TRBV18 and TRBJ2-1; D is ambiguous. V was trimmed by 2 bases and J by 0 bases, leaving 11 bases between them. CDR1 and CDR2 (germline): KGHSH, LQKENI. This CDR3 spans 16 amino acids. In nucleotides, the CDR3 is TGTGCCAGCTCACCAGTCAGTCCTAGCTCCTACAATGAGCAGTTCTTC. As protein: CASSPVSPSSYNEQFF.

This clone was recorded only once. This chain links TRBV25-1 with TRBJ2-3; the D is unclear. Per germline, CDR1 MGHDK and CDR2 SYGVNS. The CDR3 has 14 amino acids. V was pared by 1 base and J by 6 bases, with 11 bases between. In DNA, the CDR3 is TGTGCCAGCAGTGAATCTCAGCACTGGGATACGCAGTATTTT. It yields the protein CASSESQHWDTQYF.

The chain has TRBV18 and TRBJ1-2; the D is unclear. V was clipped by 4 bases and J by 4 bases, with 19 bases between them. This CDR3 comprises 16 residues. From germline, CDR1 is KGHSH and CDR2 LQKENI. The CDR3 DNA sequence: TGTGCCAGCTCACTCTTCTTTACAGAGAAGTCCTATGGCTACACCTTC. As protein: CASSLFFTEKSYGYTF.

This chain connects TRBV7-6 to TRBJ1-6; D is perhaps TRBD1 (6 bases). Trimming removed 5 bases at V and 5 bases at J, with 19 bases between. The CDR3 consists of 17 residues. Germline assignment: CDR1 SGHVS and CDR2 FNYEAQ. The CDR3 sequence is CASSRLQGITNNSPLHF. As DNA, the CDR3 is TGTGCCAGCAGCCGACTCCAGGGGATTACTAATAATTCACCCCTCCACTTT.

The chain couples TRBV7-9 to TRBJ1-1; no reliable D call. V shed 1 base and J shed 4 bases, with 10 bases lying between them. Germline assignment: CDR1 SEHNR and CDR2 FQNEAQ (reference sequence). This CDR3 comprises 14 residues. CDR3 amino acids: CASSLEEWTTEAFF. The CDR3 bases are TGTGCCAGCAGCTTAGAGGAATGGACCACTGAAGCTTTCTTT.

The CDR3 nucleotides are TGTGCCAGCAGTCGGTCGGGCACAGATACGCAGTATTTT. It codes for CASSRSGTDTQYF. The rearrangement uses TRBV6-5 and TRBJ2-3, with D unresolved. V dropped 5 bases and J dropped 1 base, with 7 bases sitting between them. The CDR3 loop spans 13 amino acids. Per germline, CDR1 MNHEY and CDR2 SVGAGI.

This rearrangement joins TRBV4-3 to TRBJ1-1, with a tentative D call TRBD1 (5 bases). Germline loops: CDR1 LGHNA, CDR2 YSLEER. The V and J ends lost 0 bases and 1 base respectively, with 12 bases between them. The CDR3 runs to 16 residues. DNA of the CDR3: TGCGCCAGCAGCCAAGATAAATCTGGACAGAACACTGAAGCTTTCTTT. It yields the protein CASSQDKSGQNTEAFF.

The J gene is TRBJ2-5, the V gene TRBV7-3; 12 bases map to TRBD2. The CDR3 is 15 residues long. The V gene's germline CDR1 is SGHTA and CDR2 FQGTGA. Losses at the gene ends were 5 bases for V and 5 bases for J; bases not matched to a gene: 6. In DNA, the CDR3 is TGTGCCAGCAGCCCGACTAGCGGGAGTTTCGAGACCCAGTACTTC. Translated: CASSPTSGSFETQYF. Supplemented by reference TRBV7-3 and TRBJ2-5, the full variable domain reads GAGVSQTPSNKVTEKGKYVELRCDPISGHTALYWYRQSLGQGPEFLIYFQGTGAADDSGLPNDRFFAVRPEGSVSTLKIQRTERGDSAVYLCASSPTSGSFETQYFGPGTRLLVL.

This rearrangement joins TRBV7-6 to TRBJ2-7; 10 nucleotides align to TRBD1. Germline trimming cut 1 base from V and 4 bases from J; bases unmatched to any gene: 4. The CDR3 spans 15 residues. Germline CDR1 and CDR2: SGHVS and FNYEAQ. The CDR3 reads CASSLDGDRGYEQYF. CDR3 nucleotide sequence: TGTGCCAGCAGCTTAGATGGGGACAGGGGTTACGAGCAGTACTTC.

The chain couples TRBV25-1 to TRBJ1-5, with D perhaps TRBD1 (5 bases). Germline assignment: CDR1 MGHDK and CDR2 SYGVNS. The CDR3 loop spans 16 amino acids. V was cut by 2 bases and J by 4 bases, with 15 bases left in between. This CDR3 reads CASSEGPGTNNQPQHF. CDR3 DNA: TGTGCCAGCAGTGAAGGACCCGGGACGAATAATCAGCCCCAGCATTTT.

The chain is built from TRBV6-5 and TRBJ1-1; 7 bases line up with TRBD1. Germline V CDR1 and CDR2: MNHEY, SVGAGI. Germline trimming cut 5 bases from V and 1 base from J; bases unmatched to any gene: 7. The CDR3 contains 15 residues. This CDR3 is CASSTTGNRNTEAFF. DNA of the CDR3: TGTGCCAGCAGTACGACAGGGAATAGGAACACTGAAGCTTTCTTT.

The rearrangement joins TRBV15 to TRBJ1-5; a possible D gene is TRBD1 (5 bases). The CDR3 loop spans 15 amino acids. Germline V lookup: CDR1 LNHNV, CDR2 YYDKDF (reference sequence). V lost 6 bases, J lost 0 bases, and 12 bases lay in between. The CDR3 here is CATRARGHSNQPQHF. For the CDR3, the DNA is TGTGCCACCAGGGCGAGGGGTCATAGCAATCAGCCCCAGCATTTT.

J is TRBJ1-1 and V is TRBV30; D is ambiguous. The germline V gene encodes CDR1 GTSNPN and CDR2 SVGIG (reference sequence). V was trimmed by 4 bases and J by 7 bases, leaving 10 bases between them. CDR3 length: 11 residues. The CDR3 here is CAWMVGDEAFF. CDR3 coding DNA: TGTGCCTGGATGGTCGGCGATGAAGCTTTCTTT.

The CDR3 loop reads CASSSVGVDQPQHF. The DNA of the CDR3 is TGTGCCAGCAGCTCAGTCGGGGTTGATCAGCCCCAGCATTTT. The chain has TRBV9 and TRBJ1-5; D gene uncertain. The CDR3 has 14 residues. Germline V lookup: CDR1 SGDLS, CDR2 YYNGEE. The V end lost 4 bases, the J end lost 5 bases, and 13 bases lay between the germline ends.

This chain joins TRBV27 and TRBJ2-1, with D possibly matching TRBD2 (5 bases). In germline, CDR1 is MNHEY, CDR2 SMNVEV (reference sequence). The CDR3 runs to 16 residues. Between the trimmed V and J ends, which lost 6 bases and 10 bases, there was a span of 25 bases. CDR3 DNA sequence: TGTGCCAGCAGCCCTCCGGGCGTTACCAGCCCGGGGGAGCAGTTCTTC. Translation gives CASSPPGVTSPGEQFF.

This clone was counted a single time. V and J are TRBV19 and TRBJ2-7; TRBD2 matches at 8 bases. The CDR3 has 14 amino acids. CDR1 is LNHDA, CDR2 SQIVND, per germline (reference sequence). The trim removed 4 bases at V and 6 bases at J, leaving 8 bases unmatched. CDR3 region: CASSTGTRFFEQYF. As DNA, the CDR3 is TGTGCCAGTAGTACCGGGACTAGATTTTTCGAGCAGTACTTC.

CDR3 residues: CASSPGTKNGGQLGAKNIQYF. The CDR3, as DNA: TGTGCCAGCAGCCCCGGGACCAAAAACGGAGGGCAGTTGGGGGCCAAAAACATTCAGTACTTC. The rearrangement links TRBV9 to TRBJ2-4; D possibly corresponds to TRBD2 (6 bases). The germline V gene encodes CDR1 SGDLS and CDR2 YYNGEE. The CDR3 has 21 residues. V lost 4 bases, J lost 1 base, and 30 bases lay in between.

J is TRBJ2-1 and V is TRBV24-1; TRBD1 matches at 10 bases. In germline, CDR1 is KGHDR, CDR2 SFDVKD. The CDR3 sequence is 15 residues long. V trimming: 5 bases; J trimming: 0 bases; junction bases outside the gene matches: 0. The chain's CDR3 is CATSGTGGSYNEQFF. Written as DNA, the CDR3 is TGTGCCACCAGTGGGACAGGGGGCTCCTACAATGAGCAGTTCTTC.

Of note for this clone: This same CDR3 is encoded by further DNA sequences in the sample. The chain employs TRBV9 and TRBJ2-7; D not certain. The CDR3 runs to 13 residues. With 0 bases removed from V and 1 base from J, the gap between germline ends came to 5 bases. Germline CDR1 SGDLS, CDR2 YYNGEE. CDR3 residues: CASSVGGSYEQYF. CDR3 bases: TGTGCCAGCAGCGTAGGTGGTTCCTACGAGCAGTACTTC.

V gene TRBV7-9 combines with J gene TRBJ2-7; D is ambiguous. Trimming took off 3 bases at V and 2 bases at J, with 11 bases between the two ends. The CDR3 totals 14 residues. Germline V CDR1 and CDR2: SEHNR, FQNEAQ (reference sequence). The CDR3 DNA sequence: TGTGCCAGCAGCTTCAGCGTGACCCCCTACGAGCAGTACTTC. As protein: CASSFSVTPYEQYF.

The chain's CDR3 is CASSPALNEKLFF. DNA for the CDR3: TGTGCCAGCAGTCCAGCGCTTAATGAAAAACTGTTTTTT. The chain is built from TRBV6-5 and TRBJ1-4; D unresolved. Trimming left V 5 bases short and J 4 bases short, with 8 bases between. Germline V CDR1 and CDR2: MNHEY, SVGAGI. This CDR3 is built from 13 residues.

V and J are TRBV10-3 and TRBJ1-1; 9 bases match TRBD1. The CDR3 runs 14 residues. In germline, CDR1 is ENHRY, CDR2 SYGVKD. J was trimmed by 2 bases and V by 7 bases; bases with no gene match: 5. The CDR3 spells CAINMGQGNTEAFF. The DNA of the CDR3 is TGTGCCATCAACATGGGACAGGGAAACACTGAAGCTTTCTTT.

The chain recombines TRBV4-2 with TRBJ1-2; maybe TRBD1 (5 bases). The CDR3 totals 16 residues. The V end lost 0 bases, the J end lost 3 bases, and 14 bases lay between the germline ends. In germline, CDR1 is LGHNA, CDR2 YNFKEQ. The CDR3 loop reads CASSQDWGRVDYGYTF. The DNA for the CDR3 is TGTGCCAGCAGCCAAGATTGGGGCAGGGTGGACTATGGCTACACCTTC.

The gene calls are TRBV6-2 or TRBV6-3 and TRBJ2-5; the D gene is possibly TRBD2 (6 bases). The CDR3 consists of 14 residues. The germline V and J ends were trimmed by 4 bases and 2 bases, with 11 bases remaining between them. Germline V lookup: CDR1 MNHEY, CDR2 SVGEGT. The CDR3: CASSSSGEQETQYF. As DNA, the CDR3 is TGTGCCAGCAGTTCATCGGGAGAACAAGAGACCCAGTACTTC.